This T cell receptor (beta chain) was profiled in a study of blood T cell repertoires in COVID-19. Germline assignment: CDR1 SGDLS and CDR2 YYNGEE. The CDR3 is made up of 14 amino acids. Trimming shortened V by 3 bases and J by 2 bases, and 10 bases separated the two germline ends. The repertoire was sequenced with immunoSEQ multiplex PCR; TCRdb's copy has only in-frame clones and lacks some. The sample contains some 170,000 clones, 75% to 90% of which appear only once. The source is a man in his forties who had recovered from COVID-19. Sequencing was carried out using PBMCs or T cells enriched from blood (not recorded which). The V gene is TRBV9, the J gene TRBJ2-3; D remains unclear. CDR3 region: CASSAQASTDTQYF. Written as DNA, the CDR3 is TGTGCCAGCAGCGCGCAGGCTTCCACAGATACGCAGTATTTT.